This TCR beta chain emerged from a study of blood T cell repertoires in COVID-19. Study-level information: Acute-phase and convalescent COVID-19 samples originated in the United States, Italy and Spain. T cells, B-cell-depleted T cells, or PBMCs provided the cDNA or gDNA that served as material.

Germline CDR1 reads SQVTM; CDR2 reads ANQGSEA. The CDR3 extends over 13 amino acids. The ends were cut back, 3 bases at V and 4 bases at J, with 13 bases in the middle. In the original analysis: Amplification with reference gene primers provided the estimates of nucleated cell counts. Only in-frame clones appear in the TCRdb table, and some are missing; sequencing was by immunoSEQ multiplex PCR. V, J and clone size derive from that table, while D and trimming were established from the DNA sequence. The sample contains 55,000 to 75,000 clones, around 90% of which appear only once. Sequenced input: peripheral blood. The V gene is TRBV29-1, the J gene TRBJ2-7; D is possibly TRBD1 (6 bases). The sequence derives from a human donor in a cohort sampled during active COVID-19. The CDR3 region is CSVEFVGQYEQYF. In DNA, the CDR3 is TGCAGCGTTGAGTTTGTAGGACAGTACGAGCAGTACTTC.